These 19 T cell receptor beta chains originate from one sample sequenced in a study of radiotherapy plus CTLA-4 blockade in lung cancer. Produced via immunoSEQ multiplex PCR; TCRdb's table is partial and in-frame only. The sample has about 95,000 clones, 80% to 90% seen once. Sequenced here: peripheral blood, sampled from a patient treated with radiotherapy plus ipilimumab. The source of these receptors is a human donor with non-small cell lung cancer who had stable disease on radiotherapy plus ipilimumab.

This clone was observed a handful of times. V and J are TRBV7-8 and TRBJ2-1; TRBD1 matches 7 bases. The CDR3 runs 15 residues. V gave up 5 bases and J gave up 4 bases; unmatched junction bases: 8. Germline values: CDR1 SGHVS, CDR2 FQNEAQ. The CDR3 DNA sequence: TGTGCCAGCAGCCCAAGACAGGGCCCGTACAATGAGCAGTTCTTC. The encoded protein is CASSPRQGPYNEQFF. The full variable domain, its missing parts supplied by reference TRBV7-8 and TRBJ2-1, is GAGVSQSPRYKVAKRGQDVALRCDPISGHVSLFWYQQALGQGPEFLTYFQNEAQLDKSGLPSDRFFAERPEGSVSTLKIQRTQQEDSAVYLCASSPRQGPYNEQFFGPGTRLTVL.

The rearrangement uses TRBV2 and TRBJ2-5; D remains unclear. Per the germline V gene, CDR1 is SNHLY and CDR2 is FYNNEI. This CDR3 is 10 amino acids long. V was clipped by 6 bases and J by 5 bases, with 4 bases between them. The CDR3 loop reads CASSHETQYF. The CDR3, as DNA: TGTGCCAGCAGCCATGAGACCCAGTACTTC.

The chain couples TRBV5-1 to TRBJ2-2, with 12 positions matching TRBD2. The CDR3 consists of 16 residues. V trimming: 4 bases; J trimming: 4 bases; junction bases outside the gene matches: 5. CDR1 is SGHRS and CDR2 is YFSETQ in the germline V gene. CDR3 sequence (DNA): TGCGCCAGCAGCCCCGGACTAGCGGGGACCACCGGGGAGCTGTTTTTT. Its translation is CASSPGLAGTTGELFF. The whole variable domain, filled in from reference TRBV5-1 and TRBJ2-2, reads KAGVTQTPRYLIKTRGQQVTLSCSPISGHRSVSWYQQTPGQGLQFLFEYFSETQRNKGNFPGRFSGRQFSNSRSEMNVSTLELGDSALYLCASSPGLAGTTGELFFGEGSRLTVL.

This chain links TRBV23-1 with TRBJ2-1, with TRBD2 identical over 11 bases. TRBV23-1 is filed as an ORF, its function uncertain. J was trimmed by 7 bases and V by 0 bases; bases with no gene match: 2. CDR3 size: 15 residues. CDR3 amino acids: CASSQSWTSGNEQFF. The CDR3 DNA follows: TGCGCCAGCAGTCAATCCTGGACTAGCGGGAATGAGCAGTTCTTC.

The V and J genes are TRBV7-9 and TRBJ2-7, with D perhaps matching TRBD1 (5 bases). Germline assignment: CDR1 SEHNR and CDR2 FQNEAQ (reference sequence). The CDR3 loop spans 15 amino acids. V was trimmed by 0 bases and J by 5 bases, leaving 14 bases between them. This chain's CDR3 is CASSLASPGLHEQYF. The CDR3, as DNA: TGTGCCAGCAGCTTAGCAAGTCCAGGGTTACACGAGCAGTACTTC.

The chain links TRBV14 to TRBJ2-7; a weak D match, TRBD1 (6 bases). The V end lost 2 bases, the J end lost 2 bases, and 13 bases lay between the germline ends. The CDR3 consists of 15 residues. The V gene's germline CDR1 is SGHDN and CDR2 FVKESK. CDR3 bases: TGTGCCAGCAGCCAACCCGGACAGACGACCTACGAGCAGTACTTC. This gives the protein CASSQPGQTTYEQYF.

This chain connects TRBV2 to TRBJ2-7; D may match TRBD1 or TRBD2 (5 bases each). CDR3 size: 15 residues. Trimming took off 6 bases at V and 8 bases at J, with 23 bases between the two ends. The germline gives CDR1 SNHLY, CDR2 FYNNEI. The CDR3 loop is CASSPGTVGISKQYF. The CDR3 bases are TGTGCCAGCAGCCCCGGGACGGTAGGGATCTCCAAGCAGTACTTC.

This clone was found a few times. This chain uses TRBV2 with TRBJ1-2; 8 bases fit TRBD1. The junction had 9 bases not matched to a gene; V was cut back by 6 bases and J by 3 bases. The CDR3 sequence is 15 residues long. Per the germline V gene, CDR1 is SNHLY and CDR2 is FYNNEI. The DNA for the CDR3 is TGTGCCAGCAGGACTGACAGGGGACAATACTATGGCTACACCTTC. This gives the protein CASRTDRGQYYGYTF. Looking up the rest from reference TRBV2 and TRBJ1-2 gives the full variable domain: EPEVTQTPSHQVTQMGQEVILRCVPISNHLYFYWYRQILGQKVEFLVSFYNNEISEKSEIFDDQFSVERPDGSNFTLKIRSTKLEDSAMYFCASRTDRGQYYGYTFGSGTRLTVV.

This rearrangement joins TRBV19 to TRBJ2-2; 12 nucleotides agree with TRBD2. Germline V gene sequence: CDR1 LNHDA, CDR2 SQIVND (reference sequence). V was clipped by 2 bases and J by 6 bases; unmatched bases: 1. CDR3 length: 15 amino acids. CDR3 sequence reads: CASSIRTSGAGELFF. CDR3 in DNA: TGTGCCAGTAGTATAAGGACTAGCGGGGCCGGGGAGCTGTTTTTT. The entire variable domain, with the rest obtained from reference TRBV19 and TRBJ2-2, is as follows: DGGITQSPKYLFRKEGQNVTLSCEQNLNHDAMYWYRQDPGQGLRLIYYSQIVNDFQKGDIAEGYSVSREKKESFPLTVTSAQKNPTAFYLCASSIRTSGAGELFFGEGSRLTVL.

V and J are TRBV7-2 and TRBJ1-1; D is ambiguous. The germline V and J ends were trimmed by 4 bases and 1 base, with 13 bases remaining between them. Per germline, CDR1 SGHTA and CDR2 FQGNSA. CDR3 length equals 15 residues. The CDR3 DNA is TGTGCCAGCAGCTCTCAAATTGTGGGGAACACTGAAGCTTTCTTT. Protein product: CASSSQIVGNTEAFF.

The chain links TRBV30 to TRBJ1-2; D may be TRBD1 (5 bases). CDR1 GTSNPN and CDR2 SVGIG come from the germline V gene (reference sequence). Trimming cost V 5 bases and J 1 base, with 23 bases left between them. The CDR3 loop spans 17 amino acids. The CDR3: CAWLPGLRGLLNYGYTF. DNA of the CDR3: TGTGCCTGGCTTCCAGGGCTTCGAGGTCTCCTTAACTATGGCTACACCTTC. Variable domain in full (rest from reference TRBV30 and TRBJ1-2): SQTIHQWPATLVQPVGSPLSLECTVEGTSNPNLYWYRQAAGRGLQLLFYSVGIGQISSEVPQNLSASRPQDRQFILSSKKLLLSDSGFYLCAWLPGLRGLLNYGYTFGSGTRLTVV.

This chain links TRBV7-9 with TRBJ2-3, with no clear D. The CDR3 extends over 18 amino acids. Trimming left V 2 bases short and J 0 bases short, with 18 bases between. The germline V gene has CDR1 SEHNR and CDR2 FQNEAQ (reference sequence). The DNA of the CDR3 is TGTGCCAGCAGCTTATCCCGCCGGACGGCTACTAGCACAGATACGCAGTATTTT. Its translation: CASSLSRRTATSTDTQYF.

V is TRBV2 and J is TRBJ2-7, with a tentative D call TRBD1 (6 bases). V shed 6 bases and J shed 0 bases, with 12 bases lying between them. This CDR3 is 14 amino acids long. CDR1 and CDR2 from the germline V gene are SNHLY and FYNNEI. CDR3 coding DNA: TGTGCCAGCAGCGCGACAGGAATCTCCTACGAGCAGTACTTC. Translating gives CASSATGISYEQYF.

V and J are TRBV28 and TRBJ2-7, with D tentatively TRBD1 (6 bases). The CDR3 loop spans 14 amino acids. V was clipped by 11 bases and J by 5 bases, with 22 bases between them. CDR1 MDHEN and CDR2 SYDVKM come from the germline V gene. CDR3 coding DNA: TGTGCCCACTCCGGGACACTCCAGTCTCACGAGCAGTACTTC. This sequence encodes CAHSGTLQSHEQYF.

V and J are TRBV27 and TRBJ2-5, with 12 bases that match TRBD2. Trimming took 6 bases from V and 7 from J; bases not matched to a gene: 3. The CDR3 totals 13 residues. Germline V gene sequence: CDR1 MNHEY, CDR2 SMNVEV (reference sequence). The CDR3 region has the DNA TGTGCCAGCAGGTCTAGCGGGGGGGGGACCCAGTACTTC. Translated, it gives CASRSSGGGTQYF.

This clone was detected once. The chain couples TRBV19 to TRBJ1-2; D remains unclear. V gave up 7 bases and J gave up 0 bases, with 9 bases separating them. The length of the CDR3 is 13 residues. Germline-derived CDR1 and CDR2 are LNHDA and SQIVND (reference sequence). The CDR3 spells CASTNTANYGYTF. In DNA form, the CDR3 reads TGTGCCAGTACCAACACAGCTAACTATGGCTACACCTTC.

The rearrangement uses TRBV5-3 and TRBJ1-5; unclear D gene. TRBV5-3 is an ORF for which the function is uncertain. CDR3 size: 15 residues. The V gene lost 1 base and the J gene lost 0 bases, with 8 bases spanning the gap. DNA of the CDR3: TGTGCCAGAAGCTTGTTACAGAATAGCAATCAGCCCCAGCATTTT. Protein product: CARSLLQNSNQPQHF.

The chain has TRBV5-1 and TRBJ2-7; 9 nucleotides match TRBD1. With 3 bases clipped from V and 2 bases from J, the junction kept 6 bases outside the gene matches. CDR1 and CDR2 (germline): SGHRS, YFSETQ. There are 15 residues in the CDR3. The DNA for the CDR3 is TGCGCCAGCAGCTCTACCGGGACAGGGCCCTACGAGCAGTACTTC. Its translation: CASSSTGTGPYEQYF.

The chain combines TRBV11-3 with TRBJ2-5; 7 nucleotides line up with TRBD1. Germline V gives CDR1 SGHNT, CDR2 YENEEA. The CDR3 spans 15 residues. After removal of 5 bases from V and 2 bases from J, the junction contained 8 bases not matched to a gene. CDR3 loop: CASSGSGTEQETQYF. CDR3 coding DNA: TGTGCCAGCAGCGGTTCGGGGACAGAACAAGAGACCCAGTACTTC.